These 28 T cell receptor beta chains were all obtained from the same sample, sequenced in a study of cytomegalovirus exposure and HLA in healthy donors. Measured with immunoSEQ multiplex PCR; TCRdb has only the in-frame clones, and not every one. The sample holds some 140,000 clones, roughly four fifths seen once. Input material: PBMCs. These receptors all stem from a man aged 30 to 39 in good health and CMV-seropositive.

This chain uses TRBV5-4 with TRBJ1-2; 7 bases align to TRBD1. The CDR3 runs to 12 residues. The V gene's germline CDR1 is SGHNT and CDR2 YYREEE (reference sequence). After removal of 4 bases from V and 8 bases from J, the junction contained 5 bases not matched to a gene. The CDR3 region has the DNA TGTGCCAGCAGCCAAGGGGGCGGGGGCTACACCTTC. This translates into CASSQGGGGYTF.

This chain connects TRBV4-1 to TRBJ2-2, with TRBD2 matching 10 bases. Germline values: CDR1 MGHRA, CDR2 YSYEKL. This CDR3 has 21 residues. V trimming: 1 base; J trimming: 1 base; junction bases outside the gene matches: 15. The CDR3 bases are TGCGCCAGCAGCCAAGGAGGTCTTAGCGGGGGGTCCCCGCTGAACACCGGGGAGCTGTTTTTT. Its protein product is CASSQGGLSGGSPLNTGELFF.

This rearrangement joins TRBV2 to TRBJ1-1; maybe TRBD1 (6 bases). Germline CDR1 and CDR2: SNHLY and FYNNEI. The CDR3 covers 13 residues. Trimming stripped 5 bases from V and 2 bases from J, with 9 bases between. Here the CDR3 DNA reads TGTGCCAGCAGTCTGGGGGCTAACACTGAAGCTTTCTTT. Its protein is CASSLGANTEAFF.

The chain employs TRBV6-1 and TRBJ2-1, with 11 bases aligning to TRBD2. This CDR3 is built from 13 residues. The V gene end was trimmed by 6 bases and the J gene end by 7 bases; junction bases not matched to a gene: 2. Germline V gene data show CDR1 as MNHNS and CDR2 as SASEGT. This CDR3 reads CASSTSGRNEQFF. Here the CDR3 DNA reads TGTGCCAGCAGCACTAGCGGGAGAAATGAGCAGTTCTTC.

The CDR3 nucleotides are TGTGCCAGTAGTACGAAATCCGGGGAGGTACAGACCTATGGCTACACCTTC. Translated: CASSTKSGEVQTYGYTF. The chain carries TRBV19 and TRBJ1-2; D call uncertain. V lost 4 bases, J lost 4 bases, and 22 bases lay in between. From germline, CDR1 is LNHDA and CDR2 SQIVND (reference sequence). The CDR3 is 17 residues long.

V is TRBV5-6 and J is TRBJ2-5; D is ambiguous. Between the trimmed V and J ends, which lost 6 bases and 4 bases, there was a span of 22 bases. Per germline, CDR1 SGHDT and CDR2 YYEEEE. The CDR3 extends over 16 amino acids. The CDR3 DNA reads TGTGCCAGCATCACCCAGATGGCAGGTGCTTTAGAGACCCAGTACTTC. Its protein product is CASITQMAGALETQYF.

The CDR3 nucleotides are TGTGCCAGCTCGATGGGACAGGGGGGACGCTACGAGCAGTACTTC. Its protein is CASSMGQGGRYEQYF. This chain links TRBV18 with TRBJ2-7, with TRBD1 matching 11 bases. The CDR3 is made up of 15 amino acids. V was clipped by 6 bases and J by 3 bases; unmatched bases: 7. Germline loops: CDR1 KGHSH, CDR2 LQKENI.

Many counts were recorded for this clone. The chain employs TRBV5-1 and TRBJ2-1; 9 positions agree with TRBD2. The CDR3 is 14 residues long. J lost 6 bases, V lost 4 bases, and 5 bases had no gene match. Germline V gene sequence: CDR1 SGHRS, CDR2 YFSETQ. CDR3 nucleotides: TGCGCCAGCAGCAGTAGCGGGGGCTTCAATGAGCAGTTCTTC. Translating it yields CASSSSGGFNEQFF.

This clone was picked up a small number of times. V is TRBV6-6 and J is TRBJ1-5, with D possibly matching TRBD1 (6 bases). The germline V gene has CDR1 MNHNY and CDR2 SVGAGI (reference sequence). The CDR3 runs to 16 residues. V lost 2 bases, J lost 2 bases, and 13 bases lay in between. The CDR3 coding sequence is TGTGCCAGCAGTTACGGGGGCACCCGGGGCAATCAGCCCCAGCATTTT. This codes for CASSYGGTRGNQPQHF.

This clone has a single count. The V and J genes are TRBV5-4 and TRBJ2-5; D may be TRBD2 (6 bases). V was pared by 3 bases and J by 5 bases, with 14 bases between. Germline-derived CDR1 and CDR2 are SGHNT and YYREEE (reference sequence). The CDR3 has 14 residues. Here the CDR3 DNA reads TGTGCCAGCAGCTCCGGGACTGTCGGGGAGACCCAGTACTTC. Protein product: CASSSGTVGETQYF.

This clone was counted a single time. V and J are TRBV2 and TRBJ2-1; D is undetermined. Trimming removed 4 bases from V and 8 bases from J, with 6 bases in between. The CDR3 spans 11 residues. In germline, CDR1 is SNHLY, CDR2 FYNNEI. The CDR3 region is CASSVGDEQFF. CDR3 in DNA: TGTGCCAGCAGTGTCGGAGATGAGCAGTTCTTC. The full variable domain, its missing parts supplied by reference TRBV2 and TRBJ2-1, is EPEVTQTPSHQVTQMGQEVILRCVPISNHLYFYWYRQILGQKVEFLVSFYNNEISEKSEIFDDQFSVERPDGSNFTLKIRSTKLEDSAMYFCASSVGDEQFFGPGTRLTVL.

The chain is built from TRBV5-1 and TRBJ2-7; D might be TRBD1 (6 bases). Between the trimmed V and J ends, which lost 2 bases and 3 bases, there was a span of 15 bases. CDR3 size: 15 residues. Germline V gene sequence: CDR1 SGHRS, CDR2 YFSETQ. CDR3 bases: TGCGCCAGCAGCTTTAGCACAGGGTCTTTCTACGAGCAGTACTTC. This translates into CASSFSTGSFYEQYF.

The chain recombines TRBV7-9 with TRBJ1-1; D gene unclear. This CDR3 is built from 13 residues. Per germline, CDR1 SEHNR and CDR2 FQNEAQ (reference sequence). Trimming removed 6 bases from V and 4 bases from J, with 12 bases in between. CDR3 bases: TGTGCCAGCAGTTTGGGCCTGCCCACTGAAGCTTTCTTT. Amino acid sequence: CASSLGLPTEAFF.

The chain is built from TRBV11-2 and TRBJ2-1; D perhaps matches TRBD2 (6 bases). The V and J ends lost 2 bases and 7 bases respectively, with 12 bases between them. The CDR3 covers 14 residues. Germline V CDR1 and CDR2: SGHAT, FQNNGV. CDR3 in amino acids: CASSLRVRGNEQFF. The CDR3 DNA follows: TGTGCCAGCAGCTTAAGGGTTCGGGGGAATGAGCAGTTCTTC.

This chain joins TRBV7-2 and TRBJ2-1, with D perhaps matching TRBD1 (5 bases). V lost 2 bases to trimming and J lost 12 bases, with 8 bases between them. The CDR3 has 11 amino acids. Germline lookup yields CDR1 SGHTA and CDR2 FQGNSA. The CDR3 loop is CASSLTGMQFF. CDR3 nucleotide sequence: TGTGCCAGCAGCTTAACAGGTATGCAGTTCTTC.

The rearrangement links TRBV4-2 to TRBJ2-5, with TRBD1 as a possible D gene (7 bases). The CDR3 spans 13 residues. V was clipped by 1 base and J by 7 bases, with 10 bases between them. Germline CDR1 and CDR2: LGHNA and YNFKEQ. The CDR3 sequence is CASSQGQGGTQYF. The CDR3, as DNA: TGTGCCAGCAGCCAAGGCCAGGGGGGGACCCAGTACTTC.

The CDR3 spells CASSEGAKQFF. In nucleotides, the CDR3 is TGTGCCAGCAGTGAAGGGGCTAAGCAGTTCTTC. This chain joins TRBV2 and TRBJ2-1; D ambiguous. Deletions cut 1 base from V and 11 bases from J, with 6 bases between. This CDR3 is 11 amino acids long. From germline, CDR1 is SNHLY and CDR2 FYNNEI. Drawing the rest from reference TRBV2 and TRBJ2-1, the complete variable domain is EPEVTQTPSHQVTQMGQEVILRCVPISNHLYFYWYRQILGQKVEFLVSFYNNEISEKSEIFDDQFSVERPDGSNFTLKIRSTKLEDSAMYFCASSEGAKQFFGPGTRLTVL.

This clone was detected only a few times. The identical CDR3 is also encoded by other nucleotide sequences in the sample. The V call is TRBV18, the J call TRBJ1-1, with D hard to call. Trimming pared 2 bases from V and 1 base from J, leaving 5 bases between. Germline loops: CDR1 KGHSH, CDR2 LQKENI. This CDR3 has 13 residues. The DNA for the CDR3 is TGTGCCAGCTCACCAGGGCAGAACACTGAAGCTTTCTTT. It is translated as CASSPGQNTEAFF. Combining the CDR3 with reference TRBV18 and TRBJ1-1 gives the whole variable domain NAGVMQNPRHLVRRRGQEARLRCSPMKGHSHVYWYRQLPEEGLKFMVYLQKENIIDESGMPKERFSAEFPKEGPSILRIQQVVRGDSAAYFCASSPGQNTEAFFGQGTRLTVV.

This clone was recorded a few times. The rearrangement joins TRBV2 to TRBJ2-7, with D hard to call. Deletions cut 6 bases from V and 3 bases from J, with 9 bases between. The CDR3 covers 12 residues. Germline CDR1 reads SNHLY; CDR2 reads FYNNEI. The CDR3 here is CASRVQVYEQYF. The DNA for the CDR3 is TGTGCCAGCAGAGTCCAGGTCTACGAGCAGTACTTC.

This chain links TRBV10-1 with TRBJ1-2; perhaps TRBD1 as D (6 bases). Germline V gives CDR1 WNHNN, CDR2 SYGVQD (reference sequence). The CDR3 totals 15 residues. Trimming removed 4 bases at V and 4 bases at J, with 16 bases between. In DNA, the CDR3 is TGCGCCAGCAGTGCATCCAACAGGGAGGGCTATGGCTACACCTTC. As protein: CASSASNREGYGYTF.

The genes are TRBV6-5 and TRBJ1-4, with a weak D call TRBD1 (5 bases). Germline V CDR1 and CDR2: MNHEY, SVGAGI. CDR3 size: 15 residues. V dropped 2 bases and J dropped 8 bases, with 15 bases sitting between them. The CDR3 DNA sequence: TGTGCCAGCAGTTACCTTGTGTCAGGGCGCGAAAAACTGTTTTTT. Its translation: CASSYLVSGREKLFF.

V gene TRBV29-1 combines with J gene TRBJ1-2, with 10 bases lining up with TRBD1. The germline V gene has CDR1 SQVTM and CDR2 ANQGSEA. The CDR3 sequence is 13 residues long. V lost 6 bases to trimming and J lost 7 bases; unmatched junction nucleotides: 8. The CDR3 nucleotides are TGCAGCGTGGGAAGTCGGGACAGGGGTGGCTACACCTTC. As protein: CSVGSRDRGGYTF.

This clone was counted a single time. The chain recombines TRBV25-1 with TRBJ2-5; TRBD2 is a possible D gene (5 bases). This CDR3 spans 18 amino acids. V dropped 5 bases and J dropped 4 bases, with 26 bases sitting between them. CDR1 is MGHDK, CDR2 SYGVNS, per germline. Written as DNA, the CDR3 is TGTGCCAGCAGTTCTTCTTTGAGTTCCCGAGCCGAGGGAGAGACCCAGTACTTC. Translated, it gives CASSSSLSSRAEGETQYF.

The chain uses TRBV28 and TRBJ1-4, with D perhaps matching TRBD1 (5 bases). Germline V lookup: CDR1 MDHEN, CDR2 SYDVKM. Trimming cost V 8 bases and J 2 bases, with 6 bases left between them. The CDR3 covers 12 residues. The CDR3 loop reads CASDSTNEKLFF. DNA of the CDR3: TGTGCCAGCGACAGTACTAATGAAAAACTGTTTTTT.

On this clone itself: This specimen includes other DNA sequences encoding the same CDR3. This chain joins TRBV5-1 and TRBJ1-1; 7 bases are a match to TRBD1. V shed 3 bases, J shed 1 base, and the junction held 3 bases outside the gene matches. The CDR3 sequence is 14 residues long. Looked up from germline, CDR1 is SGHRS and CDR2 is YFSETQ. The CDR3 nucleotides read TGCGCCAGCAGCTCCCAGGGGGGGAACACTGAAGCTTTCTTT. Its translation: CASSSQGGNTEAFF.

The J gene is TRBJ2-7, the V gene TRBV6-1, with a tentative D call TRBD2 (5 bases). This CDR3 is built from 15 residues. V dropped 2 bases and J dropped 2 bases, with 13 bases sitting between them. CDR1 is MNHNS, CDR2 SASEGT, per germline. CDR3 DNA sequence: TGTGCCAGCAGTGAATCGGTGGGAGTCCCCTACGAGCAGTACTTC. The encoded protein is CASSESVGVPYEQYF.

V usage is TRBV12-2 and J usage is TRBJ1-3. TRBV12-2 is a known pseudogene. The CDR3 contains 15 residues. The CDR3, as DNA: TGTGCAAGTCGCTTAGACCGCTACTCTGGAAACACCATATATTTT. Protein product: CASRLDRYSGNTIYF.

The chain employs TRBV21-1 and TRBJ2-7; the table's D call, TRBD1, was not checked against the DNA. TRBV21-1 is a pseudogene segment. This CDR3 is built from 14 residues. The CDR3: CASSQQGSNLKQYF. CDR3 sequence (DNA): TGTGCCAGCTCGCAACAGGGTTCAAACTTGAAGCAGTACTTC.